This T cell receptor beta chain was documented in a study of blood T cell repertoires in COVID-19. Trimming cost V 8 bases and J 1 base, with 11 bases left between them. There are 13 residues in the CDR3. Germline V gene data show CDR1 as LNHDA and CDR2 as SQIVND (reference sequence). Profiled with immunoSEQ multiplex PCR; TCRdb holds only in-frame clones, not every one. The sample consists of tens of thousands of clones, 86% of them appearing once. This receptor was obtained from a human donor in a cohort sampled during active COVID-19. The specimen was peripheral blood. The rearrangement joins TRBV19 to TRBJ1-1; D not certain. The CDR3 nucleotides read TGTGCCAGTGGTTACCTCGGGAACACTGAAGCTTTCTTT. This gives the protein CASGYLGNTEAFF.